Below are 25 T cell receptor beta chains sequenced from a single sample in a study of CD8+ T cells in alopecia areata (dated by TCRdb to 2017 to 2018). Library prep was done by the immunoSEQ multiplex PCR assay. RNA was extracted from all samples and reverse transcribed into cDNA as template for TCR sequencing. TCRdb took this table from immuneACCESS and kept in-frame rearrangements with V and J called. Such tables lack part of the clones; where checked against another copy, unresolved V genes explain under half of the gap, and the rest is unexplained. This sample is represented by about 210,000 clones; about 50% of them were singletons. The ten largest clonotypes hold around 1.4% of the sample. The sample's time point, from its label and the paper: about 4 weeks on oral tofacitinib. The treatment or condition label, as the study defines it: oral pan-JAK inhibitor, 5-10 mg twice daily. The material was CD4+ T cells sorted from blood, obtained at week 4, from a patient treated with tofacitinib. The receptors stem from a human donor with alopecia areata.

The V call is TRBV9, the J call TRBJ1-1; the D gene is possibly TRBD1 (5 bases). Germline-derived CDR1 and CDR2 are SGDLS and YYNGEE. CDR3 length: 15 amino acids. With 3 bases removed from V and 2 bases from J, the gap between germline ends came to 14 bases. This CDR3 is CASSGDPRINTEAFF. As DNA, the CDR3 is TGTGCCAGCAGCGGGGACCCGAGAATAAACACTGAAGCTTTCTTT.

This clone was seen a handful of times. The chain employs TRBV29-1 and TRBJ2-7; no clear D gene. Germline V CDR1 and CDR2: SQVTM, ANQGSEA. This CDR3 is 13 amino acids long. V was trimmed by 4 bases and J by 2 bases, leaving 12 bases between them. The CDR3 DNA reads as TGCAGCGTTGGGACCCTAAAACCCTACGAGCAGTACTTC. Its translation: CSVGTLKPYEQYF.

The chain combines TRBV7-7 with TRBJ2-1; D is undetermined. The CDR3 contains 13 residues. V was pared by 1 base and J by 6 bases, with 7 bases between. CDR1 SSHAT and CDR2 FNYEAQ come from the germline V gene (reference sequence). CDR3 sequence: CASSLGLGNEQFF. CDR3 nucleotide sequence: TGTGCCAGCAGCTTAGGACTTGGCAATGAGCAGTTCTTC. The full variable domain, in which reference TRBV7-7 and TRBJ2-1 provide the parts outside the CDR3, is GAGVSQSPRYKVTKRGQDVTLRCDPISSHATLYWYQQALGQGPEFLTYFNYEAQPDKSGLPSDRFSAERPEGSISTLTIQRTEQRDSAMYRCASSLGLGNEQFFGPGTRLTVL.

The V call is TRBV5-1, the J call TRBJ2-5; D is unclear. The ends were cut back, 8 bases at V and 0 bases at J, with 5 bases in the middle. Germline V lookup: CDR1 SGHRS, CDR2 YFSETQ. The CDR3 covers 11 residues. Written as DNA, the CDR3 is TGCGCCAGTAGGTACCAAGAGACCCAGTACTTC. It is translated as CASRYQETQYF. The full variable domain, with the rest looked up from reference TRBV5-1 and TRBJ2-5, is KAGVTQTPRYLIKTRGQQVTLSCSPISGHRSVSWYQQTPGQGLQFLFEYFSETQRNKGNFPGRFSGRQFSNSRSEMNVSTLELGDSALYLCASRYQETQYFGPGTRLLVL.

The rearrangement joins TRBV4-3 to TRBJ2-7; D not certain. CDR1 is LGHNA and CDR2 is YSLEER in the germline V gene. The CDR3 extends over 14 amino acids. The V and J ends lost 0 bases and 5 bases respectively, with 11 bases between them. The CDR3 sequence: CASSQDPLSDEQYF. The CDR3 DNA reads TGCGCCAGCAGCCAAGATCCTCTTTCGGACGAGCAGTACTTC.

This clone was seen a few times. The chain employs TRBV4-3 and TRBJ2-5, with 8 bases matching TRBD2. Germline CDR1 and CDR2: LGHNA and YSLEER. V gave up 2 bases and J gave up 0 bases; unmatched junction bases: 5. CDR3 length: 16 amino acids. The chain's CDR3 is CASSQSAGGYQETQYF. CDR3 nucleotides: TGCGCCAGCAGCCAATCTGCGGGGGGTTACCAAGAGACCCAGTACTTC.

This chain joins TRBV7-3 and TRBJ1-1; possible D gene TRBD1, 6 bases. The V and J ends lost 5 bases and 7 bases respectively, with 14 bases between them. Germline CDR1 reads SGHTA; CDR2 reads FQGTGA. The CDR3 consists of 13 residues. The CDR3 DNA reads TGTGCCAGCAGCCCTACAGGGTTGGGTGAAGCTTTCTTT. The encoded protein is CASSPTGLGEAFF.

The J gene is TRBJ1-4, the V gene TRBV15; 8 nucleotides agree with TRBD1. From germline, CDR1 is LNHNV and CDR2 YYDKDF (reference sequence). The trim removed 5 bases at V and 6 bases at J, leaving 5 bases unmatched. This CDR3 region has 14 residues. CDR3 region: CATSRPQGDEKLFF. CDR3 DNA sequence: TGTGCCACCAGCCGTCCACAGGGGGATGAAAAACTGTTTTTT. The full variable domain, in which reference TRBV15 and TRBJ1-4 provide the parts outside the CDR3, is DAMVIQNPRYQVTQFGKPVTLSCSQTLNHNVMYWYQQKSSQAPKLLFHYYDKDFNNEADTPDNFQSRRPNTSFCFLDIRSPGLGDTAMYLCATSRPQGDEKLFFGSGTQLSVL.

V is TRBV30 and J is TRBJ2-2; D gene unclear. The CDR3 extends over 14 amino acids. The V end lost 0 bases, the J end lost 6 bases, and 11 bases lay between the germline ends. Per the germline V gene, CDR1 is GTSNPN and CDR2 is SVGIG (reference sequence). For the CDR3, the DNA is TGTGCCTGGAGTGTTAAAGGCCTTCCCGGGGAGCTGTTTTTT. This encodes CAWSVKGLPGELFF.

This chain links TRBV14 with TRBJ1-1, with D unclear. V lost 5 bases and J 0 bases, leaving 7 bases between the germline ends. The CDR3 is 13 amino acids. CDR1 is SGHDN and CDR2 is FVKESK in the germline V gene. The CDR3 is CASSSALNTEAFF. CDR3 nucleotide sequence: TGTGCCAGCAGCTCAGCGTTGAACACTGAAGCTTTCTTT. Full variable domain (missing parts from reference TRBV14 and TRBJ1-1): EAGVTQFPSHSVIEKGQTVTLRCDPISGHDNLYWYRRVMGKEIKFLLHFVKESKQDESGMPNNRFLAERTGGTYSTLKVQPAELEDSGVYFCASSSALNTEAFFGQGTRLTVV.

This chain uses TRBV25-1 with TRBJ1-6, with 7 bases aligning to TRBD1. The V and J ends lost 5 bases and 3 bases, in that order; junction bases with no gene match: 7. CDR3 length equals 16 residues. Looked up from germline, CDR1 is MGHDK and CDR2 is SYGVNS. The DNA for the CDR3 is TGTGCCAGCAGTCCCTACCGACAGGGCTATAATTCACCCCTCCACTTT. It is translated as CASSPYRQGYNSPLHF.

This rearrangement joins TRBV29-1 to TRBJ2-3; D call uncertain. V gave up 0 bases and J gave up 3 bases, with 16 bases separating them. CDR1 is SQVTM, CDR2 ANQGSEA, per germline. There are 16 residues in the CDR3. DNA of the CDR3: TGCAGCGTTGAAGACCGCCTAGTGGGTGTGACAGATACGCAGTATTTT. Residues: CSVEDRLVGVTDTQYF.

J is TRBJ2-1 and V is TRBV6-5; D is unresolved. V gave up 6 bases and J gave up 1 base, with 10 bases separating them. The CDR3 runs to 14 residues. Per the germline V gene, CDR1 is MNHEY and CDR2 is SVGAGI. The CDR3 coding sequence is TGTGCCAGCAGCCCAGGCCAATCCTACAATGAGCAGTTCTTC. Translation gives CASSPGQSYNEQFF.

This chain connects TRBV5-6 to TRBJ2-1, with D possibly matching TRBD2 (5 bases). Trimming removed 4 bases at V and 0 bases at J, with 14 bases between. Per germline, CDR1 SGHDT and CDR2 YYEEEE. CDR3 length: 16 amino acids. This CDR3 is CASSHAGLSSYNEQFF. The CDR3 DNA sequence: TGTGCCAGCAGCCACGCCGGACTCAGCTCCTACAATGAGCAGTTCTTC.

The chain couples TRBV4-1 to TRBJ2-1; D ambiguous. The germline V gene has CDR1 MGHRA and CDR2 YSYEKL. The CDR3 runs to 15 residues. Trimming left V 0 bases short and J 9 bases short, with 15 bases between. The CDR3 bases are TGCGCCAGCAGCCAAGATACGGGTAGCTTGGGTGAGCAGTTCTTC. It yields the protein CASSQDTGSLGEQFF.

The chain recombines TRBV7-3 with TRBJ1-1, with D maybe TRBD1 (5 bases). V was pared by 3 bases and J by 4 bases, with 9 bases between. The CDR3 length is 13 residues. The germline CDR1 and CDR2 sequences are SGHTA and FQGTGA. The CDR3 loop is CASSFVRATEAFF. The CDR3 DNA reads as TGTGCCAGCAGCTTCGTCAGGGCCACTGAAGCTTTCTTT.

The chain uses TRBV5-1 and TRBJ2-7; D unclear. Germline values: CDR1 SGHRS, CDR2 YFSETQ. Trimming left V 4 bases short and J 0 bases short, with 11 bases between. This CDR3 region has 14 residues. CDR3 loop: CASSPGDLSYEQYF. CDR3 DNA: TGCGCCAGCAGCCCCGGAGACCTCTCCTACGAGCAGTACTTC.

The rearrangement uses TRBV6-5 and TRBJ2-7; 10 bases match TRBD1. CDR1 and CDR2 from the germline V gene are MNHEY and SVGAGI. Trimming took 6 bases from V and 2 from J; bases not matched to a gene: 7. The CDR3 is 15 residues long. This CDR3 reads CASRSPGTGAYEQYF. In DNA, the CDR3 is TGTGCCAGCAGGAGCCCCGGGACAGGGGCCTACGAGCAGTACTTC.

This clone was found once. This chain joins TRBV7-9 and TRBJ1-6; D not resolved. V was clipped by 2 bases and J by 2 bases, with 10 bases between them. This CDR3 region has 16 residues. Germline lookup yields CDR1 SEHNR and CDR2 FQNEAQ (reference sequence). CDR3 loop: CASSLTRGTYNSPLHF. The CDR3, as DNA: TGTGCCAGCAGCTTAACCCGCGGGACCTATAATTCACCCCTCCACTTT.

The chain is built from TRBV6-1 and TRBJ1-2; TRBD1 is a possible D gene (5 bases). Germline CDR1 and CDR2: MNHNS and SASEGT. The CDR3 is 16 amino acids. V shed 0 bases and J shed 3 bases, with 14 bases lying between them. As DNA, the CDR3 is TGTGCCAGCAGTGAAGCGGGGGATGCCCCCTACTATGGCTACACCTTC. It encodes CASSEAGDAPYYGYTF.

V is TRBV29-1 and J is TRBJ2-1; D gene unclear. Germline V gene sequence: CDR1 SQVTM, CDR2 ANQGSEA. This CDR3 comprises 12 residues. V shed 4 bases and J shed 9 bases, with 13 bases lying between them. As DNA, the CDR3 is TGCAGCGTTGCCGGTGGTCCAGTTGAGCAGTTCTTC. Translated: CSVAGGPVEQFF.

This rearrangement joins TRBV6-6 to TRBJ1-5; 10 bases line up with TRBD1. CDR1 is MNHNY, CDR2 SVGAGI, per germline (reference sequence). This CDR3 is 15 amino acids long. V gave up 0 bases and J gave up 11 bases; unmatched junction bases: 7. Here the CDR3 reads CASSYSDRGPASQHF. The CDR3 DNA is TGTGCCAGCAGTTACTCCGACAGGGGGCCCGCGTCCCAGCATTTT.

This clone was seen a handful of times. The V gene is TRBV29-1, the J gene TRBJ1-1; D ambiguous. CDR1 is SQVTM and CDR2 is ANQGSEA in the germline V gene. The CDR3 spans 13 residues. V was clipped by 6 bases and J by 1 base, with 12 bases between them. In DNA form, the CDR3 reads TGCAGCGTATACCGACCGCAGAACACTGAAGCTTTCTTT. Its protein is CSVYRPQNTEAFF.

V usage is TRBV29-1 and J usage is TRBJ1-2; D possibly corresponds to TRBD1 (5 bases). Per the germline V gene, CDR1 is SQVTM and CDR2 is ANQGSEA. The CDR3 contains 13 residues. V gave up 6 bases and J gave up 0 bases, with 11 bases separating them. CDR3 nucleotides: TGCAGCGTCAGACTGACAGCTAACTATGGCTACACCTTC. As protein: CSVRLTANYGYTF. Supplemented by reference TRBV29-1 and TRBJ1-2, the full variable domain reads SAVISQKPSRDICQRGTSLTIQCQVDSQVTMMFWYRQQPGQSLTLIATANQGSEATYESGFVIDKFPISRPNLTFSTLTVSNMSPEDSSIYLCSVRLTANYGYTFGSGTRLTVV.

The rearrangement links TRBV7-2 to TRBJ2-1, with a possible D match to TRBD2 (8 bases). Between the trimmed V and J ends, which lost 2 bases and 7 bases, there was a span of 15 bases. Germline V gene data show CDR1 as SGHTA and CDR2 as FQGNSA. This CDR3 is 15 amino acids long. Written as DNA, the CDR3 is TGTGCCAGCAGCTTACGGGAGGGGGCGTTTAATGAGCAGTTCTTC. Translating it yields CASSLREGAFNEQFF. Complete variable domain (other parts from reference TRBV7-2 and TRBJ2-1): GAGVSQSPSNKVTEKGKDVELRCDPISGHTALYWYRQSLGQGLEFLIYFQGNSAPDKSGLPSDRFSAERTGGSVSTLTIQRTQQEDSAVYLCASSLREGAFNEQFFGPGTRLTVL.